Reported below is one TCR beta chain. Its antigen remains undetermined. No much larger clone exists at a distance of one base, and base qualities are not known. The data stem from a study of shared clonotypes between healthy human individuals (dated by TCRdb to 2020 to 2021). In terms of the full investigation: A few men and a couple of women, aged 18 to 49 years, made up the cohort. For each donor, CD4 naive and CD4 memory were each run on three plates, CD8 naive on two plates, and CD8 memory on one plate. To estimate repertoire size and how much clonotypes are shared between individuals, the study performed deep sequencing of blood TCR repertoires from a handful of healthy adults. Different laboratories and diverse techniques were used to prepare libraries and sequence TCR repertoires, to increase sequencing depth and limit assay-specific biases. Between about 0.9 and 10 billion PBMCs per donor were obtained by leukapheresis.

Looking up the germline V gene yields CDR1 SGHAT and CDR2 FQNNGV. The CDR3 runs 14 amino acids, cysteine and phenylalanine included. CDR3 DNA only is kept here, 42 bases in frame from base 1. The junction shows trimming of 1 base on V and 3 bases on J, plus 10 bases between the germline ends. Broader findings and caveats from the paper: Pairwise subsampling led to the expectation that sequencing depth would affect the degree of clonotype sharing among donors. Estimated clonotype richness was generally larger for naive than for memory subsets. The small number of donors limited the genetic and exposure-history diversity represented. Incomplete sequencing was indicated by rarefaction of sorted-subset datasets, despite the large sequencing depth. Sampling was restricted to blood, and TCR repertoires in tissue are likely to differ from TCR repertoires in blood. Clonotypes shared by all four sorted-subset donors showed higher generation probabilities than non-shared clonotypes. About 5% of naive CD4, around 4% of naive CD8, roughly 2.4% of memory CD4, and 0.4% of memory CD8 clonotypes were shared across a few donors.

The donors were healthy, HIV-negative adults who had no recently reported acute infections or vaccinations. All donors were Caucasian adults living in Nashville, Tennessee, USA. CD4+ T cells were enriched by magnetic negative selection; naive cells were then positively selected on CD45RA, and the negative fraction formed the memory subset. Blood was collected by leukapheresis, and PBMCs were isolated by Ficoll-Histopaque density gradient centrifugation and then cryopreserved in liquid nitrogen vapor phase. Analytical flow cytometry was used to check the purity and quantity of each magnetically sorted T cell population. Genomic DNA was isolated from each sorted fraction and quantified by UV absorbance on a Nanodrop 2000c. Using the deep immunoSEQ assay, TCR CDR3 regions were amplified from genomic DNA by multiplex PCR. For each cell subset, the extracted genomic DNA was distributed evenly across all wells of several immunoSEQ 96-well plates, and each plate served as one replicate. For sorted subsets, about 200 ng genomic DNA, equal to tens of thousands of T cell genomes, was loaded into each replicate PCR. Purified libraries were quantified with a Qubit 3.0 fluorometer, sized on a Bioanalyzer 2100, and re-quantified with the KAPA Library Quantification kit. Each immunoSEQ 96-well plate was sequenced on its own single-read 150-cycle Illumina NextSeq 550 flow cell. The paper's data handling went like this. Because the immunoSEQ output included only junctional sequences and no quality scores, the filtering could not be the same as the filtering used for full-length reads. Sequences were annotated with PyIR, a Python wrapper for IgBLAST v1.9, and V/J genes and CDR3 were assigned using IMGT germline references. Reads were removed for weak V/J assignments (E-value above 1e-6), missing CDR3, stop codons, out-of-frame junctions, or ambiguous translated residues. V3J clonotypes were defined as sequences sharing an identical inferred V gene, J gene, and CDR3 amino acid sequence. The percentage overlap between two repertoires was calculated by dividing the number of shared unique clonotypes by the size of the smaller repertoire. Repertoire richness was assessed with RTK rarefaction, the Chao1 estimator, and Recon v2.1 estimates of unobserved clonotypes. OLGA was used to compute generation probabilities for all TCRbeta clonotypes that the gDNA method yielded from a handful of donors. This immuneACCESS table, as held by TCRdb, lists in-frame sequences with V and J called but not all clones. Of the missing ones, under half trace to an unresolved V gene in checked studies; the others have no known cause. From that table come the V and J calls and clone size; the DNA was used to work out D and trimming. The sample data list 2 million to 2.5 million clones, and 85% to 95% of these were observed just once. The top ten constitute about 0.39% of the sample.

The rearranged chain carries TRBV11-2 and TRBJ2-7; there is no confident call for the D gene. The origin of this receptor is a young man in good health. Some clones in this sample may be carry-over from other donors' samples. The sample taken for sequencing was naive CD4+ T cells from PBMCs. This specimen's cell subset or site label, per the study, means: CD45RA+ positively selected. The nucleotide sequence reads TGTGCCAGCAGCTTAGGTCGGCTCTACTACGAGCAGTACTTC. Its coded protein is CASSLGRLYYEQYF.